The 8 T cell receptor beta chains given below trace back to one sample, sequenced in a study of blood T cell repertoires in COVID-19. The data were produced by immunoSEQ multiplex PCR, yet TCRdb's version contains in-frame clones alone and is incomplete. The data contain tens of thousands of clones, around 90% of them singletons. Sequencing used peripheral blood. These receptor sequences come from a male donor with acute or convalescent COVID-19.

In this sample, this clone turned up once. The chain combines TRBV7-9 with TRBJ1-5; TRBD1 might be the D (5 bases). Germline CDR1 is SEHNR and CDR2 is FQNEAQ (reference sequence). Trimming left V 3 bases short and J 1 base short, with 10 bases between. The CDR3 contains 15 residues. The CDR3 reads CASSFEAGSNQPQHF. The CDR3 nucleotides are TGTGCCAGCAGCTTTGAAGCAGGGAGCAATCAGCCCCAGCATTTT.

The gene calls are TRBV5-1 and TRBJ2-5, with 10 bases aligning to TRBD2. Unmatched junction bases numbered 5, after V lost 4 bases and J lost 2 bases. The CDR3 length is 15 residues. Germline lookup yields CDR1 SGHRS and CDR2 YFSETQ. CDR3 loop: CASSNIAGGQETQYF. DNA for the CDR3: TGCGCCAGCAGCAACATAGCGGGGGGTCAAGAGACCCAGTACTTC.

The V and J genes are TRBV7-2 and TRBJ2-7; D ambiguous. Germline V lookup: CDR1 SGHTA, CDR2 FQGNSA. The CDR3 has 13 residues. V was shortened by 1 base and J by 1 base, with 5 bases between the two germline ends. The CDR3 DNA reads as TGTGCCAGCAGCTTAGTCAGTTCCTACGAGCAGTACTTC. It codes for CASSLVSSYEQYF.

This clone has only a few counts. This sequence joins TRBV7-8 and TRBJ2-5; possibly TRBD2 for D (5 bases). The V gene lost 3 bases and the J gene lost 1 base, with 9 bases spanning the gap. Germline values: CDR1 SGHVS, CDR2 FQNEAQ. The CDR3 extends over 14 amino acids. The CDR3 region is CASSFKRTQETQYF. The CDR3 DNA is TGTGCCAGCAGCTTTAAGCGGACCCAAGAGACCCAGTACTTC.

This clone showed up just once. The chain links TRBV11-2 to TRBJ2-5; TRBD1 might be the D (6 bases). V was pared by 1 base and J by 7 bases, with 19 bases between. CDR1 and CDR2 (germline): SGHAT, FQNNGV. The CDR3 covers 16 residues. CDR3 sequence: CASSLGGTYRRRTQYF. The CDR3 bases are TGTGCCAGCAGCTTAGGGGGGACATACAGGAGGCGGACCCAGTACTTC.

The chain combines TRBV5-1 with TRBJ2-5, with D unresolved. CDR3 length: 12 residues. CDR1 and CDR2 (germline): SGHRS, YFSETQ. Trimming took 0 bases from V and 2 from J, leaving 2 bases between them. In DNA, the CDR3 is TGCGCCAGCAGCTTGGCTCAAGAGACCCAGTACTTC. It yields the protein CASSLAQETQYF.

The chain couples TRBV3-1 (or the pseudogene TRBV3-2) to TRBJ2-1; 9 nucleotides line up with TRBD2. This CDR3 has 15 residues. Germline V gene lookup returns CDR1 LGHDT and CDR2 YNNKEL (reference sequence). Losses at the gene ends were 1 base for V and 4 bases for J; bases not matched to a gene: 2. DNA for the CDR3: TGTGCCAGCAGCCAAGGGAGCGGGAGGTACAATGAGCAGTTCTTC. This translates into CASSQGSGRYNEQFF.

V usage is TRBV5-1 and J usage is TRBJ2-5; 11 nucleotides align to TRBD2. J was trimmed by 4 bases and V by 2 bases; bases with no gene match: 10. The germline gives CDR1 SGHRS, CDR2 YFSETQ. CDR3 length: 17 amino acids. In DNA, the CDR3 is TGCGCCAGCAGCTTCGGACATAGCGGGGGGGTGCCAGAGACCCAGTACTTC. It encodes CASSFGHSGGVPETQYF. Full variable domain (rest looked up from reference TRBV5-1 and TRBJ2-5): KAGVTQTPRYLIKTRGQQVTLSCSPISGHRSVSWYQQTPGQGLQFLFEYFSETQRNKGNFPGRFSGRQFSNSRSEMNVSTLELGDSALYLCASSFGHSGGVPETQYFGPGTRLLVL.